This passage covers 6 T cell receptor beta chains from one sample sequenced in a study of beta chain features in type 1 diabetes. cDNA synthesis used the whole RNA isolate, giving expressed TCRB sequences. Profiled with immunoSEQ multiplex PCR; TCRdb holds only in-frame clones, not every one. This sample yields about 150,000 clones, of which 8.1% are seen a single time; 0.65% belongs to the top ten. The material sequenced was central memory CD4+ T cells from blood. Receptor source: a man younger than 35 in good health.

The chain employs TRBV6-1 and TRBJ2-1; no definite D call. The germline V gene has CDR1 MNHNS and CDR2 SASEGT. V lost 5 bases to trimming and J lost 4 bases, with 6 bases between them. This CDR3 region has 12 residues. The CDR3 here is CASSTHYNEQFF. DNA for the CDR3: TGTGCCAGCAGTACACATTACAATGAGCAGTTCTTC.

The J gene is TRBJ1-5, the V gene TRBV6-6; 8 positions match TRBD1. Per germline, CDR1 MNHNY and CDR2 SVGAGI (reference sequence). J was trimmed by 3 bases and V by 5 bases; bases with no gene match: 9. The CDR3 length is 16 residues. DNA for the CDR3: TGTGCCAGCAGTCGTCTACAGGGGGTAAACAATCAGCCCCAGCATTTT. It encodes CASSRLQGVNNQPQHF.

CDR3 sequence reads: CASSLGIEGDYGYTF. CDR3 sequence (DNA): TGCGCCAGCAGCTTGGGAATTGAAGGGGACTATGGCTACACCTTC. This sequence joins TRBV5-1 and TRBJ1-2, with D maybe TRBD1 (5 bases). The CDR3 runs to 15 residues. Deletions cut 0 bases from V and 3 bases from J, with 12 bases between. CDR1 and CDR2 from the germline V gene are SGHRS and YFSETQ.

This clone turned up a few times. CDR3 DNA sequence: TGTGCCAGCAGTTCCTCTTTCCCGGGGGGTGAGACCCAGTACTTC. This sequence encodes CASSSSFPGGETQYF. The genes are TRBV27 and TRBJ2-5; 7 bases fit TRBD2. V shed 4 bases, J shed 5 bases, and the junction held 10 bases outside the gene matches. There are 15 residues in the CDR3. Germline CDR1 is MNHEY and CDR2 is SMNVEV (reference sequence).

In its sample, this clone was seen many times. The chain employs TRBV18 and TRBJ2-3; 7 nucleotides match TRBD2. The V and J ends lost 5 bases and 0 bases, in that order; junction bases with no gene match: 5. This CDR3 comprises 15 residues. The germline V gene encodes CDR1 KGHSH and CDR2 LQKENI. The CDR3 loop reads CASSILAASTDTQYF. The CDR3 DNA follows: TGTGCCAGCTCAATTCTAGCGGCTAGCACAGATACGCAGTATTTT.

The chain recombines TRBV14 with TRBJ2-7; D is undetermined. CDR3 length equals 15 residues. The V and J ends lost 6 bases and 5 bases respectively, with 20 bases between them. CDR1 is SGHDN and CDR2 is FVKESK in the germline V gene. CDR3 DNA: TGTGCCAGCAGGCCGTCTTACCTCGAGCGCAACGAGCAGTACTTC. The encoded protein is CASRPSYLERNEQYF.